The 24 T cell receptor beta chains presented below share a single source sample, sequenced in a study of metastatic and nonmetastatic thyroid tumors. TCRdb reanalyzed the PCR reads with MiXCR. The sample lists 50,000 to 70,000 clones, less than 5% seen once, with 20% to 25% in the top ten. Nobody among the patients had been given any treatment before thyroid surgery. Sequenced sample: blood. These receptors were taken from a female donor with papillary thyroid cancer or a benign thyroid nodule (not recorded which). Some clones in this sample may be carry-over from other donors' samples.

V gene TRBV2 combines with J gene TRBJ1-6, with a tentative D call TRBD1 (5 bases). Trimming removed 2 bases from V and 7 bases from J, with 21 bases in between. The CDR3 consists of 18 residues. Germline V gives CDR1 SNHLY, CDR2 FYNNEI. The CDR3 spells CASSELSTVSSGNSPLHF. In nucleotides, the CDR3 is TGTGCCAGCAGTGAACTCTCGACAGTCAGTTCCGGAAATTCACCCCTCCACTTT.

This clone was detected only a few times. The junction shows a germline mismatch at one end, possibly a read error. The chain carries TRBV11-1 and TRBJ1-1; D perhaps matches TRBD1 (6 bases). From germline, CDR1 is SGHAT and CDR2 FQDESV (reference sequence). The CDR3 is 18 residues long. This CDR3 is CASGLAWTVPRGNTEAFF. CDR3 DNA: TGTGCCAGCGGCTTAGCTTGGACAGTACCAAGAGGAAACACTGAAGCTTTCTTT.

Ten or more counts support this clone. The chain uses TRBV5-1 and TRBJ1-1, with TRBD1 as a possible D gene (6 bases). V lost 1 base and J 1 base, leaving 11 bases between the germline ends. Looked up from germline, CDR1 is SGHRS and CDR2 is YFSETQ. This CDR3 has 15 residues. DNA of the CDR3: TGCGCCAGCAGCTTGCGGGGGGCCCCGAACACTGAAGCTTTCTTT. Encoded protein: CASSLRGAPNTEAFF.

In the case of this clone: A read error may explain this, as a much larger clone is one base away. Other nucleotide sequences from this sample produce the same CDR3. The rearrangement links TRBV29-1 to TRBJ2-2; D ambiguous. In germline, CDR1 is SQVTM, CDR2 ANQGSEA. The CDR3 is made up of 12 amino acids. Trimming pared 6 bases from V and 6 bases from J, leaving 11 bases between. CDR3 sequence: CSVFSGPGELFF. The CDR3 DNA reads TGCAGCGTCTTTTCTGGGCCCGGGGAGCTGTTTTTT.

This clone came up a few times. This may stem from a read error, because a much larger clone lies one nucleotide away. The V call is TRBV7-9, the J call TRBJ1-5, with 7 bases fitting TRBD1. Trimming took 5 bases from V and 1 from J; bases not matched to a gene: 2. The CDR3 runs to 14 residues. Germline CDR1 reads SEHNR; CDR2 reads FQNEAQ (reference sequence). In nucleotides, the CDR3 is TGTGCCAGCAGCGGGACAGTGAGCAATCAGCCCCAGCATTTT. Its protein product is CASSGTVSNQPQHF.

The chain is built from TRBV24-1 and TRBJ2-2; 9 nucleotides match TRBD1. This CDR3 is built from 17 residues. V gave up 7 bases and J gave up 1 base; unmatched junction bases: 9. In germline, CDR1 is KGHDR, CDR2 SFDVKD. The CDR3 is CATRTGGTPLNTGELFF. The CDR3 coding sequence is TGTGCCACCAGGACAGGGGGGACTCCCTTGAACACCGGGGAGCTGTTTTTT.

The chain links TRBV18 to TRBJ1-1; D is possibly TRBD1 (5 bases). The germline V and J ends were trimmed by 4 bases and 4 bases, with 13 bases remaining between them. CDR3 length equals 14 residues. The V gene's germline CDR1 is KGHSH and CDR2 LQKENI. The CDR3 reads CASSQQGLGTEAFF. The CDR3 nucleotides are TGTGCCAGCTCACAGCAGGGTCTGGGCACTGAAGCTTTCTTT. The full variable domain, rest sourced from reference TRBV18 and TRBJ1-1, is NAGVMQNPRHLVRRRGQEARLRCSPMKGHSHVYWYRQLPEEGLKFMVYLQKENIIDESGMPKERFSAEFPKEGPSILRIQQVVRGDSAAYFCASSQQGLGTEAFFGQGTRLTVV.

Worth noting for this clone: The sample contains more than one DNA sequence encoding this CDR3. The gene calls are TRBV20-1 and TRBJ2-1, with 14 bases fitting TRBD2. The CDR3 has 15 residues. CDR1 DFQATT and CDR2 SNEGSKA come from the germline V gene (reference sequence). The V segment lost 2 bases and the J segment 8 bases; nucleotides outside the gene matches: 5. CDR3 residues: CSARSRLAGGYEQFF. The CDR3 nucleotides are TGCAGTGCTAGATCTCGACTAGCGGGAGGGTATGAGCAGTTCTTC.

The chain recombines TRBV6-1 with TRBJ2-1; D not resolved. The CDR3 totals 16 residues. Trimming left V 4 bases short and J 5 bases short, with 18 bases between. From germline, CDR1 is MNHNS and CDR2 SASEGT. Here the CDR3 reads CASSAAWVSTDNEQFF. The CDR3 nucleotides are TGTGCCAGCAGTGCAGCTTGGGTTAGCACCGACAATGAGCAGTTCTTC.

There are many counts of this clone. The chain recombines TRBV29-1 with TRBJ1-1; D not certain. V lost 5 bases to trimming and J lost 6 bases, with 10 bases between them. Germline-derived CDR1 and CDR2 are SQVTM and ANQGSEA. The CDR3 length is 11 residues. The CDR3 loop reads CSVNEVPEAFF. The CDR3 DNA reads as TGCAGCGTTAACGAGGTCCCTGAAGCTTTCTTT. Variable domain in full (rest from reference TRBV29-1 and TRBJ1-1): SAVISQKPSRDICQRGTSLTIQCQVDSQVTMMFWYRQQPGQSLTLIATANQGSEATYESGFVIDKFPISRPNLTFSTLTVSNMSPEDSSIYLCSVNEVPEAFFGQGTRLTVV.

This clone came up a few times. A read error is possible here, since a much larger clone lies one base away. In the same sample, other DNA sequences code for this CDR3. V is TRBV11-2 and J is TRBJ2-5, with D maybe TRBD2 (6 bases). CDR1 SGHAT and CDR2 FQNNGV come from the germline V gene. This CDR3 comprises 12 residues. V lost 6 bases to trimming and J lost 5 bases, with 10 bases between them. The CDR3, as DNA: TGTGCCAGCAGTCAAGGGAGGGAGACCCAGTACTTC. Its translation is CASSQGRETQYF.

Many counts were recorded for this clone. The rearrangement links TRBV11-1 to TRBJ2-2; TRBD2 might be the D (6 bases). The ends were cut back, 2 bases at V and 6 bases at J, with 16 bases in the middle. The CDR3 has 16 residues. CDR1 and CDR2 (germline): SGHAT, FQDESV (reference sequence). The CDR3: CASSLRGTHGPGELFF. As DNA, the CDR3 is TGTGCCAGCAGCTTAAGAGGGACTCACGGGCCCGGGGAGCTGTTTTTT.

There are many counts of this clone. The rearrangement uses TRBV9 and TRBJ2-1; TRBD2 agrees at 16 bases. The germline CDR1 and CDR2 sequences are SGDLS and YYNGEE. V was pared by 2 bases and J by 10 bases, with 6 bases of the junction left unmatched. The CDR3 runs 16 residues. CDR3 amino acids: CASSVPGLAGGDEQFF. CDR3 coding DNA: TGTGCCAGCAGCGTGCCGGGACTAGCGGGAGGGGACGAGCAGTTCTTC.

There are a few counts of this clone. A read error is possible here, since a much larger clone lies one base away. The chain joins TRBV5-5 to TRBJ2-1; 8 bases fit TRBD1. The J segment lost 4 bases and the V segment lost 3 bases, leaving 6 bases of the junction unmatched. CDR3 size: 15 residues. CDR1 SGHKS and CDR2 YYEKEE come from the germline V gene (reference sequence). The CDR3 here is CASSSKGQAYNEQFF. The CDR3 nucleotides read TGTGCCAGCAGCTCAAAGGGACAGGCATACAATGAGCAGTTCTTC. Full variable domain (missing parts from reference TRBV5-5 and TRBJ2-1): DAGVTQSPTHLIKTRGQQVTLRCSPISGHKSVSWYQQVLGQGPQFIFQYYEKEERGRGNFPDRFSARQFPNYSSELNVNALLLGDSALYLCASSSKGQAYNEQFFGPGTRLTVL.

This clone was counted ten times or more. In the same sample, other DNA sequences code for this CDR3. J is TRBJ1-2 and V is TRBV20-1; TRBD1 might be the D (6 bases). The CDR3 is made up of 14 amino acids. Germline-derived CDR1 and CDR2 are DFQATT and SNEGSKA (reference sequence). The germline V and J ends were trimmed by 6 bases and 4 bases, with 18 bases remaining between them. CDR3 loop: CSANPGGHPYGYTF. In nucleotides, the CDR3 is TGCAGTGCGAACCCTGGGGGACACCCCTATGGCTACACCTTC.

This clone was counted at least ten times. The rearrangement links TRBV20-1 to TRBJ1-2; 9 nucleotides match TRBD1. V lost 7 bases, J lost 4 bases, and 7 bases stayed unmatched. The germline CDR1 and CDR2 sequences are DFQATT and SNEGSKA (reference sequence). CDR3 size: 13 residues. The DNA of the CDR3 is TGCAGTGGAGACAGGGGGAATGGCTATGGCTACACCTTC. Amino acid sequence: CSGDRGNGYGYTF.

The chain combines TRBV6-2 or TRBV6-3 with TRBJ2-2; D ambiguous. Germline V gene lookup returns CDR1 MNHEY and CDR2 SVGEGT. V lost 6 bases, J lost 2 bases, and 10 bases lay in between. The CDR3 is made up of 14 amino acids. This CDR3 is CASRSGGNTGELFF. The CDR3 bases are TGTGCCAGCAGATCAGGTGGCAACACCGGGGAGCTGTTTTTT.

This clone was recorded at least ten times. The sample carries other DNA sequences with the same CDR3. The V call is TRBV25-1, the J call TRBJ1-4; D perhaps matches TRBD1 (6 bases). CDR1 MGHDK and CDR2 SYGVNS come from the germline V gene. The CDR3 is made up of 10 amino acids. V was trimmed by 8 bases and J by 14 bases, leaving 12 bases between them. CDR3 protein: CASGRTELFF. The CDR3 DNA is TGTGCCAGCGGCCGGACAGAGCTGTTTTTT.

This rearrangement joins TRBV28 to TRBJ2-2, with D tentatively TRBD2 (6 bases). V gave up 8 bases and J gave up 1 base, with 8 bases separating them. CDR3 length equals 13 residues. CDR1 and CDR2 (germline): MDHEN, SYDVKM. The CDR3 reads CASGLQNTGELFF. DNA of the CDR3: TGTGCCAGCGGACTACAGAACACCGGGGAGCTGTTTTTT.

In its sample, this clone was seen many times. The gene calls are TRBV7-9 and TRBJ2-6; D is ambiguous. The V and J ends lost 2 bases and 4 bases respectively, with 9 bases between them. The CDR3 runs 15 residues. Germline CDR1 reads SEHNR; CDR2 reads FQNEAQ (reference sequence). The CDR3 spells CASSLTVGGANVLTF. In DNA, the CDR3 is TGTGCCAGCAGCTTAACAGTCGGAGGGGCCAACGTCCTGACTTTC.

V usage is TRBV19 and J usage is TRBJ2-2; perhaps TRBD2 as D (5 bases). The CDR3 length is 15 residues. From germline, CDR1 is LNHDA and CDR2 SQIVND (reference sequence). With 6 bases removed from V and 7 bases from J, the gap between germline ends came to 18 bases. The CDR3: CASRTSGSDVGELFF. DNA of the CDR3: TGTGCCAGTAGGACTTCAGGTAGCGATGTCGGGGAGCTGTTTTTT. The whole variable domain, filled in from reference TRBV19 and TRBJ2-2, reads DGGITQSPKYLFRKEGQNVTLSCEQNLNHDAMYWYRQDPGQGLRLIYYSQIVNDFQKGDIAEGYSVSREKKESFPLTVTSAQKNPTAFYLCASRTSGSDVGELFFGEGSRLTVL.

This clone was detected ten times or more. This chain uses TRBV7-3 with TRBJ2-6, with 11 bases that match TRBD2. Trimming removed 0 bases from V and 3 bases from J; junction bases left unmatched: 4. Per germline, CDR1 SGHTA and CDR2 FQGTGA. This CDR3 has 18 amino acids. The CDR3 loop reads CASSLTSGRAVGANVLTF. DNA for the CDR3: TGTGCCAGCAGCTTAACTAGCGGGAGGGCGGTTGGGGCCAACGTCCTGACTTTC.

In this sample, this clone turned up a few times. The chain joins TRBV7-3 to TRBJ2-5; 10 bases line up with TRBD1. J gave up 5 bases and V 4 bases, and 4 bases lay outside the gene matches. CDR3 length: 14 residues. Germline CDR1 is SGHTA and CDR2 is FQGTGA. CDR3 DNA: TGTGCCAGCAGCTCGACAGGGGGCGGGGAGACCCAGTACTTC. Protein product: CASSSTGGGETQYF. The variable domain in full, with the rest retrieved from reference TRBV7-3 and TRBJ2-5, is GAGVSQTPSNKVTEKGKYVELRCDPISGHTALYWYRQSLGQGPEFLIYFQGTGAADDSGLPNDRFFAVRPEGSVSTLKIQRTERGDSAVYLCASSSTGGGETQYFGPGTRLLVL.

This clone ranks as medium-sized (0.01 to 0.1%). V is TRBV12-3 or TRBV12-4 and J is TRBJ1-2, with 7 bases lining up with TRBD1. This CDR3 region has 13 residues. V shed 6 bases and J 4 bases; nucleotides not matched to a gene: 5. CDR3 in DNA: TGTGCCAGCAGCTCAGGACAGGCCTATGGCTACACCTTC. It codes for CASSSGQAYGYTF.